One and the same sample provided the 18 T cell receptor beta chains below, sequenced in a study of T cell changes during pregnancy in multiple sclerosis. The assay was immunoSEQ multiplex PCR, and TCRdb's table has in-frame clones only and misses some. This table has 75,000 to 100,000 clones, about 92% appearing once. The specimen was peripheral blood, collected after pregnancy. Receptor source: a female donor in good health, enrolled as a control in a pregnancy study.

This clone was seen once. The genes are TRBV9 and TRBJ2-1; D call uncertain. The CDR3 is 16 residues long. Trimming took 0 bases from V and 2 from J, leaving 12 bases between them. The V gene's germline CDR1 is SGDLS and CDR2 YYNGEE. The CDR3 region is CASSVGRATPYNEQFF. CDR3 sequence (DNA): TGTGCCAGCAGCGTAGGTAGAGCGACTCCCTACAATGAGCAGTTCTTC.

The V gene is TRBV18, the J gene TRBJ2-5; possible D gene TRBD1, 6 bases. V was trimmed by 3 bases and J by 5 bases, leaving 16 bases between them. CDR1 is KGHSH and CDR2 is LQKENI in the germline V gene. CDR3 size: 15 residues. In nucleotides, the CDR3 is TGTGCCAGCTCACCGCCCAGGGGCACCTGGGAGACCCAGTACTTC. It encodes CASSPPRGTWETQYF.

This chain uses TRBV19 with TRBJ2-4; tentative D call: TRBD1 (6 bases). The CDR3 spans 15 residues. V gave up 7 bases and J gave up 0 bases, with 13 bases separating them. Germline CDR1 and CDR2: LNHDA and SQIVND (reference sequence). Here the CDR3 reads CASNVPGVAKNIQYF. As DNA, the CDR3 is TGTGCCAGTAACGTACCAGGGGTAGCCAAAAACATTCAGTACTTC.

The chain is built from TRBV5-4 and TRBJ2-2; unclear D gene. Trimming cost V 1 base and J 5 bases, with 6 bases left between them. CDR3 length: 13 amino acids. Per the germline V gene, CDR1 is SGHNT and CDR2 is YYREEE (reference sequence). CDR3 sequence: CASSLSGTGELFF. The CDR3 DNA sequence: TGTGCCAGCAGCTTGTCGGGTACCGGGGAGCTGTTTTTT.

J is TRBJ1-1 and V is TRBV6-1; tentatively, D is TRBD1 (6 bases). The CDR3 consists of 15 residues. V was cut by 4 bases and J by 0 bases, with 12 bases left in between. Germline-derived CDR1 and CDR2 are MNHNS and SASEGT. CDR3 DNA: TGTGCCAGCAGTGGCGACAGGACCTTGAACACTGAAGCTTTCTTT. Residues: CASSGDRTLNTEAFF.

The chain links TRBV28 to TRBJ1-5; D may be TRBD1 (6 bases). Per germline, CDR1 MDHEN and CDR2 SYDVKM. The CDR3 has 13 amino acids. V was shortened by 6 bases and J by 6 bases, with 12 bases between the two germline ends. This chain's CDR3 is CASSPGAGQPQHF. CDR3 nucleotides: TGTGCCAGCAGCCCAGGGGCAGGTCAGCCCCAGCATTTT.

This sequence joins TRBV27 and TRBJ1-2, with D maybe TRBD1 (6 bases). CDR3 length: 17 residues. Trimming left V 5 bases short and J 3 bases short, with 22 bases between. Germline CDR1 is MNHEY and CDR2 is SMNVEV (reference sequence). The CDR3 spells CASSPSRTGRLYYGYTF. CDR3 DNA sequence: TGTGCCAGCAGTCCATCAAGAACAGGGAGACTATACTATGGCTACACCTTC.

Comments on this clone: At one end the junction does not follow the germline gene, possibly because of a read error. The gene calls are TRBV4-1 and TRBJ1-1; D is uncertain. Germline loops: CDR1 MGHRA, CDR2 YSYEKL. CDR3 length: 13 amino acids. The CDR3, as DNA: TGCGCCAGCAGCCTTGGAACGGATACCGGAGGGATCTTT. Its protein is CASSLGTDTGGIF.

This chain joins TRBV6-5 and TRBJ2-7, with TRBD2 identical over 12 bases. The CDR3 extends over 14 amino acids. The V segment lost 10 bases and the J segment 2 bases; nucleotides outside the gene matches: 6. Germline loops: CDR1 MNHEY, CDR2 SVGAGI. The CDR3 nucleotides read TGTGCCACCACTAGCGGGAGGCCTCCCTACGAGCAGTACTTC. It translates to CATTSGRPPYEQYF.

The chain combines TRBV7-8 with TRBJ2-2, with a possible D match to TRBD1 (5 bases). Germline assignment: CDR1 SGHVS and CDR2 FQNEAQ. The ends were cut back, 5 bases at V and 2 bases at J, with 12 bases in the middle. This CDR3 region has 15 residues. The CDR3 DNA is TGTGCCAGCAGCCTAGGCAGGGAAAACACCGGGGAGCTGTTTTTT. Protein product: CASSLGRENTGELFF.

This chain uses TRBV19 with TRBJ1-2; 11 positions match TRBD1. This CDR3 is built from 15 residues. CDR1 and CDR2 from the germline V gene are LNHDA and SQIVND (reference sequence). Trimming at V came to 5 bases and at J to 4 bases, leaving 6 bases not matched to a gene. CDR3 DNA sequence: TGTGCCAGTAGTTCGGGACAGGGGGGGGTCTATGGCTACACCTTC. Amino acid sequence: CASSSGQGGVYGYTF.

This clone was detected only once. V gene TRBV18 combines with J gene TRBJ2-7, with no clear D. There are 13 residues in the CDR3. Deletions cut 0 bases from V and 4 bases from J, with 7 bases between. Germline V CDR1 and CDR2: KGHSH, LQKENI. The CDR3 sequence: CASSPPATYEQYF. In DNA, the CDR3 is TGTGCCAGCTCACCACCAGCTACTTACGAGCAGTACTTC.

The CDR3 reads CAWRVPGLAGGMIYNEQFF. Written as DNA, the CDR3 is TGTGCCTGGAGAGTCCCGGGACTAGCGGGGGGGATGATCTACAATGAGCAGTTCTTC. The rearrangement uses TRBV30 and TRBJ2-1; TRBD2 agrees at 16 bases. The length of the CDR3 is 19 residues. Germline V gene data show CDR1 as GTSNPN and CDR2 as SVGIG (reference sequence). The V segment lost 3 bases and the J segment 3 bases; nucleotides outside the gene matches: 11.

This chain uses TRBV7-8 with TRBJ2-1, with 11 bases that match TRBD2. In germline, CDR1 is SGHVS, CDR2 FQNEAQ. V shed 5 bases, J shed 4 bases, and the junction held 4 bases outside the gene matches. The CDR3 extends over 15 amino acids. The CDR3 here is CASSTGLAVYNEQFF. The CDR3 DNA sequence: TGTGCCAGCAGCACGGGACTAGCGGTTTACAATGAGCAGTTCTTC.

The chain is built from TRBV28 and TRBJ2-4; D perhaps matches TRBD1 (6 bases). CDR1 is MDHEN and CDR2 is SYDVKM in the germline V gene. Deletions cut 5 bases from V and 0 bases from J, with 14 bases between. The length of the CDR3 is 16 residues. For the CDR3, the DNA is TGTGCCAGCAGTGCCGGGGACACGCCAGCCAAAAACATTCAGTACTTC. Translating gives CASSAGDTPAKNIQYF.

V is TRBV6-4 and J is TRBJ2-7, with 9 bases fitting TRBD1. CDR3 size: 15 residues. V was clipped by 3 bases and J by 0 bases; unmatched bases: 3. Germline V gene sequence: CDR1 MRHNA, CDR2 SNTAGT. The CDR3 region has the DNA TGTGCCAGCAGTGAGGGGACAGGGAGCTCCTACGAGCAGTACTTC. Its translation is CASSEGTGSSYEQYF.

A single count supports this clone. V is TRBV6-1 and J is TRBJ2-3; the match to TRBD2 covers 10 bases. CDR1 is MNHNS, CDR2 SASEGT, per germline. J was trimmed by 8 bases and V by 4 bases; bases with no gene match: 6. CDR3 length: 14 residues. The CDR3 bases are TGTGCCAGCAGTGGTCTAGCGGGAGTGGGTACGCAGTATTTT. Protein sequence: CASSGLAGVGTQYF.

CDR3 sequence reads: CASSHRQEVGYGYTF. Written as DNA, the CDR3 is TGTGCCAGCAGCCACCGACAGGAAGTCGGCTATGGCTACACCTTC. This chain links TRBV14 with TRBJ1-2, with D possibly TRBD1 on 6 matching bases. The V gene's germline CDR1 is SGHDN and CDR2 FVKESK. The CDR3 runs 15 residues. The V end lost 3 bases, the J end lost 4 bases, and 15 bases lay between the germline ends.